The source of this T cell receptor beta chain is a study of human T cells and chemical hapten exposure. As for the study in general: TCR yields per sample varied, mainly owing to small pooled library volume differences.

Trimming took off 3 bases at V and 4 bases at J, with 11 bases between the two ends. This CDR3 is built from 14 residues. Germline assignment: CDR1 MNHNS and CDR2 SASEGT. Individual cDNA molecules had unique molecular identifiers attached to them by the library. The authors' processing: Ranging from about 23,224 to 750,000, TCR counts per sample had a median value of 95,638. MiXCR was run by TCRdb on the RACE reads, yielding one entry per CDR3 protein. The V and J calls come from TCRdb's annotation, not from the publication. The sample comprises about 46,000 distinct CDR3 sequences, approximately 4.7% of which are singletons, and roughly 1.7% rests with the top ten. This clonotype was counted many times. The time point denotes: healthy volunteer bleed at 2 weeks. Blood, whole and unfractionated, served as the source for total RNA extraction.

The J gene is TRBJ2-3, the V gene TRBV6-1, with D possibly TRBD2 on 5 matching bases. The TCR was taken from a female donor in good health. Some clones in this sample may be carry-over from other donors' samples. The specimen sequenced was whole blood. The CDR3 loop is CASSESRVSDTQYF. The CDR3 nucleotides are TGTGCCAGCAGTGAGTCGCGGGTGTCAGATACGCAGTATTTT.